These 2 T cell receptor beta chains came from one sample sequenced in a study of blood T cell repertoires in COVID-19. Here immunoSEQ multiplex PCR was the method, and the copy in TCRdb shows in-frame clones only, minus some. The sample shows 150,000 to 200,000 clones, 70% to 90% of them seen only once. The source material was peripheral blood. The receptors were sampled from a man in his fifties or sixties with active or convalescent COVID-19.

This clone was detected a few times. The chain joins TRBV11-2 to TRBJ1-6; D unclear. Looked up from germline, CDR1 is SGHAT and CDR2 is FQNNGV. The CDR3 sequence is 15 residues long. Trimming left V 0 bases short and J 9 bases short, with 12 bases between. The CDR3 region has the DNA TGTGCCAGCAGCTTAGACCCGTCCCCTCTTTCACCCCTCCACTTT. This translates into CASSLDPSPLSPLHF.

This chain connects TRBV9 to TRBJ2-7, with D maybe TRBD2 (7 bases). CDR3 size: 15 residues. The germline CDR1 and CDR2 sequences are SGDLS and YYNGEE. Trimming cost V 5 bases and J 2 bases, with 17 bases left between them. The CDR3 loop reads CASSLRGGDAYEQYF. Here the CDR3 DNA reads TGTGCCAGCAGTCTTAGAGGGGGGGACGCCTACGAGCAGTACTTC.